The clone carrying this TCR beta chain appeared many times. This sample is drawn from a study of T-cell reconstitution after alpha-beta-depleted transplantation in children. Unique molecular identifiers were incorporated during preparation of the TCRbeta library. TCRdb called the PCR reads again in MiXCR, with one record for every CDR3 protein. The data show a few hundred thousand distinct CDR3 sequences, 10% seen once. This CDR3 comprises 13 residues. Trimming removed 1 base from V and 4 bases from J; junction bases left unmatched: 0. The chain employs TRBV12-3 or TRBV12-4 and TRBJ2-7; 8 positions agree with TRBD2. This receptor was identified in a human donor who donated a stem cell graft to a child with acute lymphoblastic leukemia. This material consisted of PBMCs from the stem cell graft donor, taken from the stem cell graft. The CDR3 region has the DNA TGTGCCAGCAGTTTAGTAGCGGGGTACGAGCAGTACTTC. It codes for CASSLVAGYEQYF.